One and the same sample provided the 25 T cell receptor beta chains below, sequenced in a study of T cell repertoires in cytomegalovirus infection. Their recognized antigens are unknown. TCRdb processed the reads anew with MiXCR; each CDR3 protein has one entry. In the table there are over 50,000 distinct CDR3 sequences, around 20% of which are singletons. The sequenced sample was CD8+ T cells from cultured PBMCs, obtained from culture after CMV antigen stimulation. These receptors all stem from a human donor in good health (CMV status not recorded). Some clones in this sample may be carry-over from other donors' samples.

Only a few counts were recorded for this clonotype. Here the CDR3 reads CASSHRQGDQPQHF. DNA for the CDR3: TGCGCCAGCAGCCACAGACAGGGCGATCAGCCCCAGCATTTT. The J gene is TRBJ1-5, the V gene TRBV4-1, with TRBD1 identical over 7 bases. Germline CDR1 is MGHRA and CDR2 is YSYEKL. CDR3 size: 14 residues. V gave up 3 bases and J gave up 5 bases; unmatched junction bases: 4.

The chain couples TRBV12-3 or TRBV12-4 to TRBJ1-4, with no clear D. V lost 6 bases and J 7 bases, leaving 15 bases between the germline ends. The CDR3 is 14 amino acids. The CDR3 coding sequence is TGTGCCAGCAGCACTGGGTCAAACCTTGAAAAACTGTTTTTT. It yields the protein CASSTGSNLEKLFF.

This chain joins TRBV27 and TRBJ2-7; perhaps TRBD1 as D (6 bases). The CDR3 covers 15 residues. V lost 5 bases and J lost 2, with 16 bases in between. CDR1 is MNHEY, CDR2 SMNVEV, per germline (reference sequence). CDR3 sequence: CASSPAQGPPYEQYF. The CDR3, as DNA: TGTGCCAGCAGTCCAGCACAGGGTCCACCCTACGAGCAGTACTTC.

The V and J genes are TRBV7-2 and TRBJ1-2; D perhaps matches TRBD1 (6 bases). The CDR3 is made up of 15 amino acids. The germline CDR1 and CDR2 sequences are SGHTA and FQGNSA. The V gene lost 5 bases and the J gene lost 0 bases, with 13 bases spanning the gap. CDR3 amino acids: CASSPGRGPNYGYTF. The CDR3 nucleotides read TGTGCCAGCAGCCCCGGCAGGGGCCCTAACTATGGCTACACCTTC.

The chain couples TRBV27 to TRBJ2-1, with TRBD2 as a possible D gene (5 bases). Germline CDR1 reads MNHEY; CDR2 reads SMNVEV (reference sequence). V was trimmed by 6 bases and J by 1 base, leaving 10 bases between them. The CDR3 extends over 14 amino acids. CDR3 in DNA: TGTGCCAGCAGCACCAGCGGATCCTACAATGAGCAGTTCTTC. Its translation is CASSTSGSYNEQFF.

The chain has TRBV20-1 and TRBJ1-5; D call uncertain. Trimming took 3 bases from V and 3 from J, leaving 12 bases between them. This CDR3 contains 14 residues. CDR1 and CDR2 from the germline V gene are DFQATT and SNEGSKA (reference sequence). CDR3 sequence reads: CSARVRPNNQPQHF. DNA of the CDR3: TGCAGTGCTAGGGTCAGGCCGAACAATCAGCCCCAGCATTTT.

This clonotype was counted between two and nine times. The chain recombines TRBV9 with TRBJ2-7; 7 nucleotides match TRBD1. J lost 2 bases, V lost 0 bases, and 2 bases had no gene match. The CDR3 has 14 residues. Germline loops: CDR1 SGDLS, CDR2 YYNGEE. The DNA of the CDR3 is TGTGCCAGCAGCGTAGAGGGACAGCCCTACGAGCAGTACTTC. Encoded protein: CASSVEGQPYEQYF.

This sequence joins TRBV5-5 and TRBJ1-6; 7 bases fit TRBD1. This CDR3 has 16 amino acids. Germline CDR1 is SGHKS and CDR2 is YYEKEE (reference sequence). The junction had 6 bases not matched to a gene; V was cut back by 0 bases and J by 6 bases. CDR3 amino acids: CASSLGGGDSNSPLHF. The CDR3 DNA reads as TGTGCCAGCAGCTTGGGAGGGGGCGATTCTAATTCACCCCTCCACTTT.

The chain combines TRBV20-1 with TRBJ1-2; no definite D call. The CDR3 totals 13 residues. The germline CDR1 and CDR2 sequences are DFQATT and SNEGSKA (reference sequence). The CDR3 nucleotides read TGCAGCGGCCCGACTGGAGACGGAGGTGGCTACACCTTC. Translating it yields CSGPTGDGGGYTF.

The gene calls are TRBV18 and TRBJ1-1, with D possibly being TRBD1 (6 bases). This CDR3 spans 14 amino acids. Per the germline V gene, CDR1 is KGHSH and CDR2 is LQKENI. V was clipped by 1 base and J by 6 bases, with 12 bases between them. The CDR3, as DNA: TGTGCCAGCTCACCACGTGGGGGCGGCCCTGAAGCTTTCTTT. Translated, it gives CASSPRGGGPEAFF.

CDR3 residues: CASSQGQSSNQPQHF. The CDR3 bases are TGCGCCAGCAGCCAAGGACAATCTAGCAATCAGCCCCAGCATTTT. This sequence joins TRBV4-1 and TRBJ1-5; no definite D call. The CDR3 runs 15 residues. Between the trimmed V and J ends, which lost 1 base and 0 bases, there was a span of 7 bases. Per the germline V gene, CDR1 is MGHRA and CDR2 is YSYEKL.

This clonotype was observed a handful of times. The chain couples TRBV12-3 or TRBV12-4 to TRBJ2-1; D may be TRBD2 (6 bases). The CDR3 totals 14 residues. Trimming took off 3 bases at V and 8 bases at J, with 14 bases between the two ends. CDR3 sequence: CASSLTGLNDEQFF. For the CDR3, the DNA is TGTGCCAGCAGTTTGACGGGACTGAACGATGAGCAGTTCTTC.

The chain combines TRBV6-8 with TRBJ1-4, with D unclear. This CDR3 comprises 12 residues. Trimming removed 4 bases at V and 0 bases at J, with 0 bases between. The V gene's germline CDR1 is MNHGY and CDR2 SAAAGT. The CDR3 sequence is CASSSTNEKLFF. The CDR3 region has the DNA TGTGCCAGCAGTTCAACTAATGAAAAACTGTTTTTT.

The rearrangement uses TRBV4-1 and TRBJ2-3; weak D call: TRBD1 (5 bases). The germline CDR1 and CDR2 sequences are MGHRA and YSYEKL. The CDR3 contains 17 residues. Trimming stripped 3 bases from V and 0 bases from J, with 16 bases between. CDR3 in DNA: TGCGCCAGCAGCCACCCTGACAGAGGCCCTAGCACAGATACGCAGTATTTT. It translates to CASSHPDRGPSTDTQYF.

V is TRBV4-3 and J is TRBJ2-1; TRBD2 agrees at 7 bases. CDR1 and CDR2 (germline): LGHNA, YSLEER. The V and J ends lost 0 bases and 2 bases, in that order; junction bases with no gene match: 4. The CDR3 covers 16 residues. CDR3 bases: TGCGCCAGCAGCCAAGACCAGACTAGCCCCTACAATGAGCAGTTCTTC. Translating it yields CASSQDQTSPYNEQFF.

J is TRBJ1-5 and V is TRBV5-6; D call uncertain. V lost 0 bases, J lost 5 bases, and 9 bases lay in between. Germline V gene sequence: CDR1 SGHDT, CDR2 YYEEEE. This CDR3 spans 14 amino acids. The DNA of the CDR3 is TGTGCCAGCAGCTTGGGGACGTTTGATCAGCCCCAGCATTTT. Residues: CASSLGTFDQPQHF.

The chain is built from TRBV6-2 or TRBV6-3 and TRBJ1-6; TRBD1 agrees at 9 bases. Germline CDR1 reads MNHEY; CDR2 reads SVGEGT. CDR3 length: 14 residues. Germline trimming cut 4 bases from V and 12 bases from J; bases unmatched to any gene: 7. CDR3 loop: CASSSGQGLVPLHF. The CDR3 region has the DNA TGTGCCAGCAGTTCAGGACAGGGGCTTGTACCCCTCCACTTT.

This clonotype was counted between two and nine times. J is TRBJ2-1 and V is TRBV7-9, with TRBD1 matching 8 bases. From germline, CDR1 is SEHNR and CDR2 FQNEAQ (reference sequence). This CDR3 comprises 16 residues. The trim removed 4 bases at V and 4 bases at J, leaving 9 bases unmatched. CDR3 in DNA: TGTGCCAGCAGCTATTCTCCGGGACAGGAGTACAATGAGCAGTTCTTC. Translating gives CASSYSPGQEYNEQFF.

This clonotype was seen a few times. V is TRBV19 and J is TRBJ2-1; D not resolved. The CDR3 totals 15 residues. Germline V gene lookup returns CDR1 LNHDA and CDR2 SQIVND (reference sequence). The V gene lost 3 bases and the J gene lost 4 bases, with 13 bases spanning the gap. The CDR3 spells CASSISTGDYNEQFF. CDR3 coding DNA: TGTGCCAGTAGTATCTCGACCGGCGATTACAATGAGCAGTTCTTC.

This clonotype appeared a few times. The chain has TRBV12-3 or TRBV12-4 and TRBJ1-5, with 7 bases aligning to TRBD1. There are 13 residues in the CDR3. Trimming cost V 2 bases and J 5 bases; bases outside gene matches: 0. CDR3 residues: CASSLQGDQPQHF. For the CDR3, the DNA is TGTGCCAGCAGTTTACAGGGGGATCAGCCCCAGCATTTT.

This clonotype has more than one count but fewer than ten. The chain recombines TRBV7-9 with TRBJ2-1; D gene uncertain. V gave up 2 bases and J gave up 7 bases, with 9 bases separating them. The CDR3 is 13 amino acids. Germline V lookup: CDR1 SEHNR, CDR2 FQNEAQ (reference sequence). The CDR3 is CASSLPPRNEQFF. The CDR3 coding sequence is TGTGCCAGCAGCTTACCTCCGAGGAATGAGCAGTTCTTC.

The sample holds a few counts of this clonotype. The chain combines TRBV28 with TRBJ2-7; D is tentatively TRBD1 or TRBD2 (5 bases each). The CDR3 spans 16 residues. The V end lost 5 bases, the J end lost 2 bases, and 19 bases lay between the germline ends. The germline CDR1 and CDR2 sequences are MDHEN and SYDVKM. DNA of the CDR3: TGTGCCAGCAGTGAGTACTCCGGGACGGATACCTACGAGCAGTACTTC. It is translated as CASSEYSGTDTYEQYF.

This chain connects TRBV13 to TRBJ2-7; possibly TRBD1 or TRBD2 for D (6 bases each). The length of the CDR3 is 15 residues. Looked up from germline, CDR1 is PRHDT and CDR2 is FYEKMQ (reference sequence). The V end was cut by 5 bases, the J end by 1 base, with 15 bases between. The CDR3 bases are TGTGCCAGCAGCACGGGGGCACTAGAGTCCTACGAGCAGTACTTC. Residues: CASSTGALESYEQYF.

This chain connects TRBV2 to TRBJ2-2; D uncertain. The CDR3 covers 12 residues. V gave up 9 bases and J gave up 4 bases, with 9 bases separating them. Germline assignment: CDR1 SNHLY and CDR2 FYNNEI. CDR3 in DNA: TGTGCCAGGTCGAAGATCACCGGGGAGCTGTTTTTT. Translating gives CARSKITGELFF.

The DNA of the CDR3 is TGTGCCAGCAGCGTAAGTCCAAGGGACTACAATGAGCAGTTCTTC. This encodes CASSVSPRDYNEQFF. The genes are TRBV28 and TRBJ2-1; unclear D gene. Looked up from germline, CDR1 is MDHEN and CDR2 is SYDVKM. V gave up 6 bases and J gave up 3 bases, with 15 bases separating them. CDR3 size: 15 residues.